The text below deals with one TCR beta chain. Its matching antigen is unknown. The data were obtained in a study of tissue T cells after allogeneic stem cell transplantation. Study-level results: Limitations included a small, clinically heterogeneous cohort and limited sampling depth. Few T cell clones were shared across patients, but motif clusters showed tissue-specific shared signatures.

Germline V gives CDR1 LGHDT, CDR2 YNNKEL (reference sequence). CDR3 length equals 13 residues. The V end was cut by 1 base, the J end by 7 bases, with 10 bases between. The protocol was immunoSEQ multiplex PCR, while the TCRdb copy is restricted to in-frame clones and leaves out a portion. This table holds about 43,000 clones, roughly 92% found once. Specimen: blood, collected before transplantation. The genes are TRBV3-1 (or the pseudogene TRBV3-2) and TRBJ1-1; no definite D call. The origin of this receptor is a woman aged 40-69 years who later had graft-versus-host disease after an allogeneic stem cell transplant. The CDR3 nucleotides are TGTGCCAGCAGCCAAGCGGAGAGCATTGAAGCTTTCTTT. As protein: CASSQAESIEAFF.